In this sample, the clone carrying this TCR beta chain turned up a few times. CDR1 is MNHEY and CDR2 is SMNVEV in the germline V gene (reference sequence). V was clipped by 6 bases and J by 5 bases, with 16 bases between them. The CDR3 contains 14 residues. The data stem from a study of beta chain features in type 1 diabetes. Sequenced material consisted of expressed TCRB transcripts (all of the isolated RNA was reverse transcribed). TCRdb keeps only in-frame clones here, not all; method: immunoSEQ multiplex PCR. The sample shows 860,000 or so clones, roughly 15% of them seen only once. Using CD45RO/CCR7/CD25/CD127/CD95/CD27, CD4+ naive, central memory, regulatory and stem cell-like memory cells were sorted.

The sequence came from a woman in her late teens or twenties in good health. V is TRBV27 and J is TRBJ2-5; tentatively, D is TRBD1 (5 bases). The material sequenced was naive CD4+ T cells from blood. The CDR3 reads CASSSRAGRETQYF. CDR3 DNA: TGTGCCAGCAGCAGCAGGGCCGGGCGGGAGACCCAGTACTTC.